A single sample gave rise to the 19 T cell receptor beta chains below, sequenced in a study of blood T cell repertoires in COVID-19. TCRdb's table, derived via immunoSEQ multiplex PCR, lists solely in-frame clones and lacks some. The sample carries over 45,000 clones, 90% recorded once. Sequencing used peripheral blood. The source is a man between 65 and 80 years old with acute or convalescent COVID-19.

This chain joins TRBV5-4 and TRBJ1-4, with 9 bases aligning to TRBD1. Germline CDR1 is SGHNT and CDR2 is YYREEE (reference sequence). This CDR3 region has 15 residues. V dropped 1 base and J dropped 6; count of bases not matched to a gene: 4. The chain's CDR3 is CASSLRTGGDEKLFF. In nucleotides, the CDR3 is TGTGCCAGCAGCTTGCGTACAGGGGGCGATGAAAAACTGTTTTTT.

The rearrangement joins TRBV7-9 to TRBJ2-2, with D possibly TRBD2 on 5 matching bases. Germline-derived CDR1 and CDR2 are SEHNR and FQNEAQ (reference sequence). V lost 8 bases, J lost 0 bases, and 13 bases lay in between. The CDR3 runs 15 residues. CDR3 protein: CASAGGFSNTGELFF. In DNA form, the CDR3 reads TGTGCCAGCGCGGGCGGGTTCTCGAACACCGGGGAGCTGTTTTTT.

This clone was recorded only once. The J gene is TRBJ1-2, the V gene TRBV7-8; TRBD1 agrees at 7 bases. Germline V gives CDR1 SGHVS, CDR2 FQNEAQ. V lost 3 bases and J lost 5; bases outside the gene matches: 6. The CDR3 is 14 residues long. CDR3 in amino acids: CASSLYRGNYGYTF. The CDR3 DNA reads as TGTGCCAGCAGCTTGTACAGGGGTAATTATGGCTACACCTTC. The variable domain in full, with the rest retrieved from reference TRBV7-8 and TRBJ1-2, is GAGVSQSPRYKVAKRGQDVALRCDPISGHVSLFWYQQALGQGPEFLTYFQNEAQLDKSGLPSDRFFAERPEGSVSTLKIQRTQQEDSAVYLCASSLYRGNYGYTFGSGTRLTVV.

The chain has TRBV21-1 and TRBJ1-1. TRBV21-1 is tagged as a pseudogene. This CDR3 contains 19 residues. Here the CDR3 DNA reads TGTGCCAGCAGCAAAGATGTGTGGGAGGCTCGGGGGGCCAACACTGAAGCTTTCTTT. Protein sequence: CASSKDVWEARGANTEAFF.

The genes are TRBV7-8 and TRBJ1-5, with D unclear. Germline CDR1 SGHVS, CDR2 FQNEAQ. With 4 bases removed from V and 0 bases from J, the gap between germline ends came to 19 bases. The CDR3 is 18 amino acids. The CDR3 sequence: CASSYGKRERDSNQPQHF. CDR3 DNA sequence: TGTGCCAGCAGCTACGGGAAGAGGGAAAGGGATAGCAATCAGCCCCAGCATTTT.

The chain combines TRBV7-3 with TRBJ2-1; 12 bases line up with TRBD2. CDR1 and CDR2 (germline): SGHTA, FQGTGA. The J segment lost 7 bases and the V segment lost 4 bases, leaving 5 bases of the junction unmatched. This CDR3 is built from 15 residues. In DNA form, the CDR3 reads TGTGCCAGCAGCTACCTAGCGGGGGGGCCAAATGAGCAGTTCTTC. Amino acids: CASSYLAGGPNEQFF.

This chain uses TRBV7-8 with TRBJ1-1; TRBD1 is a possible D gene (6 bases). Germline assignment: CDR1 SGHVS and CDR2 FQNEAQ. V lost 5 bases and J 5 bases, leaving 15 bases between the germline ends. The CDR3 has 14 residues. This CDR3 reads CASSTAGAETEAFF. As DNA, the CDR3 is TGTGCCAGCAGCACCGCGGGGGCCGAAACTGAAGCTTTCTTT.

This clone was seen once. V and J are TRBV5-6 and TRBJ2-7; the D gene is possibly TRBD1 (5 bases). The CDR3 covers 15 residues. CDR1 and CDR2 (germline): SGHDT, YYEEEE. V shed 1 base and J shed 0 bases, with 11 bases lying between them. CDR3 coding DNA: TGTGCCAGCAGCTTGTGGGGCGGCTACTCCTACGAGCAGTACTTC. This sequence encodes CASSLWGGYSYEQYF.

CDR3 DNA sequence: TGTGCCAGCAGTTTACAAAGGGACAGGGAGCAGTACTTC. Amino acids: CASSLQRDREQYF. The rearrangement uses TRBV12-3 or TRBV12-4 and TRBJ2-7; the match to TRBD1 covers 8 bases. Trimming removed 2 bases from V and 7 bases from J; junction bases left unmatched: 4. CDR3 length equals 13 residues.

This chain links TRBV11-2 with TRBJ2-5; no firm D call. V was clipped by 5 bases and J by 5 bases, with 6 bases between them. Germline V gives CDR1 SGHAT, CDR2 FQNNGV. The CDR3 has 11 amino acids. CDR3 residues: CASSPHETQYF. As DNA, the CDR3 is TGTGCCAGCAGCCCCCATGAGACCCAGTACTTC.

The V gene is TRBV2, the J gene TRBJ1-1; D uncertain. The CDR3 sequence is 12 residues long. Trimming left V 0 bases short and J 8 bases short, with 7 bases between. CDR1 SNHLY and CDR2 FYNNEI come from the germline V gene. In nucleotides, the CDR3 is TGTGCCAGCAGTGAAGCCCGTGTAGAAGCTTTCTTT. Its protein product is CASSEARVEAFF.

This chain joins TRBV5-1 and TRBJ1-3; a weak D match, TRBD1 (6 bases). The CDR3 loop spans 14 amino acids. CDR1 is SGHRS and CDR2 is YFSETQ in the germline V gene. V dropped 6 bases and J dropped 1 base, with 11 bases sitting between them. CDR3 sequence: CASTKGVSGNTIYF. The CDR3, as DNA: TGCGCCAGCACCAAGGGGGTATCTGGAAACACCATATATTTT. Drawing the rest from reference TRBV5-1 and TRBJ1-3, the complete variable domain is KAGVTQTPRYLIKTRGQQVTLSCSPISGHRSVSWYQQTPGQGLQFLFEYFSETQRNKGNFPGRFSGRQFSNSRSEMNVSTLELGDSALYLCASTKGVSGNTIYFGEGSWLTVV.

This sequence joins TRBV7-2 and TRBJ1-6; maybe TRBD1 (5 bases). This CDR3 has 14 amino acids. The germline V gene has CDR1 SGHTA and CDR2 FQGNSA. The V gene lost 3 bases and the J gene lost 10 bases, with 13 bases spanning the gap. CDR3 bases: TGTGCCAGCAGCTTCCCGGAGGGGTGGTCACCCCTCCACTTT. Its protein product is CASSFPEGWSPLHF.

In DNA form, the CDR3 reads TGTGCCTGGGACCGCGGCTCCGAGACCCAGTACTTC. Residues: CAWDRGSETQYF. The V gene is TRBV30, the J gene TRBJ2-5; no definite D call. Trimming pared 5 bases from V and 5 bases from J, leaving 12 bases between. CDR3 length: 12 residues. Germline lookup yields CDR1 GTSNPN and CDR2 SVGIG (reference sequence).

This clone turned up a few times. The chain joins TRBV28 to TRBJ1-1; D is perhaps TRBD1 (6 bases). This CDR3 comprises 16 residues. CDR1 and CDR2 (germline): MDHEN, SYDVKM. Between the trimmed V and J ends, which lost 5 bases and 5 bases, there was a span of 21 bases. Written as DNA, the CDR3 is TGTGCCAGCAGTCTAGGGGCTCGGGGGGCGCTTACTGAAGCTTTCTTT. Residues: CASSLGARGALTEAFF.

This rearrangement joins TRBV27 to TRBJ2-1; TRBD2 is a possible D gene (5 bases). V lost 6 bases, J lost 0 bases, and 12 bases lay in between. The germline V gene encodes CDR1 MNHEY and CDR2 SMNVEV (reference sequence). There are 15 residues in the CDR3. The DNA of the CDR3 is TGTGCCAGCAGGGATAGCGCTAGCTCCTACAATGAGCAGTTCTTC. Translating gives CASRDSASSYNEQFF.

This clone turned up a few times. The CDR3 region is CASIIVRTGIGYTF. DNA for the CDR3: TGCGCCAGCATCATCGTAAGGACAGGGATCGGCTACACCTTC. V is TRBV10-1 and J is TRBJ1-2; 8 nucleotides line up with TRBD1. Losses at the gene ends were 7 bases for V and 8 bases for J; bases not matched to a gene: 12. The V gene's germline CDR1 is WNHNN and CDR2 SYGVQD (reference sequence). CDR3 length equals 14 residues.

The chain couples TRBV19 to TRBJ2-7; no clear D. Looked up from germline, CDR1 is LNHDA and CDR2 is SQIVND (reference sequence). CDR3 length: 16 residues. V was cut by 4 bases and J by 5 bases, with 21 bases left in between. The CDR3 is CASSTQRGVGWNEQYF. CDR3 DNA sequence: TGTGCCAGTAGTACTCAAAGAGGCGTCGGGTGGAACGAGCAGTACTTC.

The chain carries TRBV7-8 and TRBJ2-1, with TRBD2 matching 10 bases. J was trimmed by 0 bases and V by 2 bases; bases with no gene match: 10. Germline-derived CDR1 and CDR2 are SGHVS and FQNEAQ. The CDR3 sequence is 19 residues long. CDR3 region: CASSLTVAGGRSSYNEQFF. In DNA form, the CDR3 reads TGTGCCAGCAGCTTAACGGTAGCGGGGGGCCGGAGCTCCTACAATGAGCAGTTCTTC.